This TCR beta chain comes out of a study of beta chain features in type 1 diabetes. Study observations and caveats: People with Type 1 diabetes carried modestly yet significantly shorter TCRB CDR3s in all four CD4+ subsets.

CDR1 is SNHLY, CDR2 FYNNEI, per germline. V was pared by 6 bases and J by 1 base, with 10 bases between. The CDR3 has 14 amino acids. As to this clone: Its antigen is unknown.

The sequenced template was cDNA made from the entire isolated RNA. TCRdb's copy holds only in-frame clones and misses some; the assay was immunoSEQ multiplex PCR. The sample includes around 600,000 clones, over 10% seen only once; the top ten take more than 0.1%. Source material: naive CD4+ T cells from blood. The receptor comes from a man between 25 and 39 years old with type 1 diabetes. V and J are TRBV2 and TRBJ1-5; D is ambiguous. The CDR3 region has the DNA TGTGCCAGCAGGGTGGACGGGAGCAATCAGCCCCAGCATTTT. Translation gives CASRVDGSNQPQHF. The full variable domain, completed using reference TRBV2 and TRBJ1-5, is EPEVTQTPSHQVTQMGQEVILRCVPISNHLYFYWYRQILGQKVEFLVSFYNNEISEKSEIFDDQFSVERPDGSNFTLKIRSTKLEDSAMYFCASRVDGSNQPQHFGDGTRLSIL.